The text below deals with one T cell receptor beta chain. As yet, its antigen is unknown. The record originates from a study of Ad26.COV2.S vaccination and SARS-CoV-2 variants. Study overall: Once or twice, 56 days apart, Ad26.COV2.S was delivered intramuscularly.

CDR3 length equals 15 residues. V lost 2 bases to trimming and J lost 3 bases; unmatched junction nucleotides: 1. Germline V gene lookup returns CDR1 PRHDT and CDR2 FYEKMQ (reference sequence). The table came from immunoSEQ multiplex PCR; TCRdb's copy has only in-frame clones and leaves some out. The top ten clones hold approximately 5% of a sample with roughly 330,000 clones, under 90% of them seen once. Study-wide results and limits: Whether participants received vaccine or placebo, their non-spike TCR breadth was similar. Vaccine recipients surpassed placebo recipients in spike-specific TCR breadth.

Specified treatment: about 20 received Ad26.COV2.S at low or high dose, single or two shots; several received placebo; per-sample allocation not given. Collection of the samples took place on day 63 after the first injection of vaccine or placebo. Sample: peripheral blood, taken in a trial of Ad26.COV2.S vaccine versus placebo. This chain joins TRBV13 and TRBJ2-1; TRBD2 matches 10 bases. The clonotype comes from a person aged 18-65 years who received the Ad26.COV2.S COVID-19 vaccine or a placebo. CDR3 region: CASSLPSGGYNEQFF. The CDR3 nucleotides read TGTGCCAGCAGCTTACCTAGCGGGGGCTACAATGAGCAGTTCTTC.